Listed below are T cell receptor beta chains from one sample, sequenced in a study of T cells in Graves' hyperthyroidism and ophthalmopathy. In TCRdb, the multiplex PCR reads were re-called with MiXCR into one record per CDR3 protein. This table holds some 400,000 distinct CDR3 sequences, roughly 13% found once. Material: blood. Every receptor here comes from a young man with Graves' hyperthyroidism that later progressed to Graves' ophthalmopathy. The CDR3 runs from the conserved cysteine through the conserved F or W. D genes are given only for firm matches. The size entry is marked missing in some rows and otherwise reads once, few, many or a size class.

- | TRBJ2-1 | many | TRBV3-1 | CASSHSLGEQFF | TGTGCCAGCAGCCATTCATTGGGGGAGCAGTTCTTC
- | TRBJ2-5 | many | TRBV7-2 | CASSGAHPQETQYF | TGTGCCAGCAGTGGCGCCCACCCTCAAGAGACCCAGTACTTC
TRBD2 | TRBJ2-1 | - | TRBV14 | CASSQDWLAGGRSYNEQFF | TGTGCCAGCAGCCAAGATTGGCTAGCGGGGGGCCGCTCCTACAATGAGCAGTTCTTC
- | TRBJ2-1 | - | TRBV12-3/TRBV12-4 | CASSSGSSYNERFF | TGTGCCAGCAGTTCCGGCTCCTCCTACAATGAGCGGTTCTTC
- | TRBJ2-2 | few | TRBV6-5 | CASSYSRSGELFF | TGTGCCAGCAGTTACTCGAGATCCGGGGAGCTGTTTTTT
TRBD2 | TRBJ2-1 | - | TRBV5-1 | CASSLQGLAASNEQFF | TGCGCCAGCAGCTTGCAGGGACTAGCGGCTTCTAATGAGCAGTTCTTC
TRBD1 | TRBJ2-7 | - | TRBV7-9 | CASSPKDRPIYEQYF | TGTGCCAGCAGCCCCAAGGACAGGCCTATCTACGAGCAGTACTTC
- | TRBJ2-2 | many | TRBV24-1 | CATSDVRGYFNAGELFF | TGTGCCACCAGTGATGTCAGGGGCTACTTTAACGCCGGGGAGCTGTTTTTT
TRBD2 | TRBJ2-3 | many | TRBV11-2 | CASSLEGRETDTQYF | TGTGCCAGCAGCTTAGAGGGGAGGGAAACAGATACGCAGTATTTT
TRBD1 | TRBJ1-6 | many | TRBV27 | CASTGQGWSPLHF | TGTGCCAGCACAGGACAGGGGTGGTCACCCCTCCACTTT
- | TRBJ2-1 | many | TRBV12-5 | CASGLGDPPYNEQFF | TGTGCTAGTGGTTTAGGGGACCCCCCCTACAATGAGCAGTTCTTC
- | TRBJ1-2 | many | TRBV3-1 | CASSPPTRSNYGYTF | TGTGCCAGCAGCCCACCGACACGGTCTAACTATGGCTACACCTTC
- | TRBJ2-3 | - | TRBV6-1 | CASSYPDSTDTQYF | TGTGCCAGCAGTTATCCGGACAGCACAGATACGCAGTATTTT
TRBD2 | TRBJ2-1 | many | TRBV7-2 | CASSRGGADNEQFF | TGTGCCAGCAGCCGCGGGGGGGCCGACAATGAGCAGTTCTTC
- | TRBJ2-4 | - | TRBV6-2/TRBV6-3 | CASSYSRGSQNIQYF | TGTGCCAGCAGTTACTCGAGGGGTAGCCAAAACATTCAGTACTTC
- | TRBJ2-1 | many | TRBV20-1 | CSARGSGPSYNEQFF | TGCAGTGCTAGAGGTAGCGGACCCTCCTACAATGAGCAGTTCTTC
TRBD1 | TRBJ2-7 | many | TRBV10-3 | CAISETGTGDEQYF | TGTGCCATCAGTGAGACCGGGACAGGGGACGAGCAGTACTTC
- | TRBJ2-1 | many | TRBV6-1 | CASSEDRASYNEQFF | TGTGCCAGCAGTGAAGACAGGGCCTCCTACAATGAGCAGTTCTTC
- | TRBJ2-7 | - | TRBV5-5 | CASSTGHQGGYEQYF | TGCGCCAGCAGCACGGGACACCAGGGGGGTTACGAGCAGTACTTC
TRBD1 | TRBJ1-1 | many | TRBV5-1 | CASSLETGATEAFF | TGCGCCAGCAGCTTGGAGACAGGGGCCACTGAAGCTTTCTTT
- | TRBJ2-7 | few | TRBV7-2 | CTSSLVRYEQYF | TGTACCAGCAGCCTAGTTCGGTACGAGCAGTACTTC
- | TRBJ2-2 | - | TRBV7-9 | CASSPSPATANTGELFF | TGTGCCAGCAGCCCCTCCCCGGCGACAGCGAACACCGGGGAGCTGTTTTTT